Shown below are 14 T cell receptor beta chains from a single sample sequenced in a study of cytomegalovirus exposure and HLA in healthy donors. The PCR made use of 60 Vbeta and 13 Jbeta primers. Clones were read by immunoSEQ multiplex PCR, and TCRdb kept only the in-frame ones, dropping some. The repertoire holds about 82,000 clones, with about 70% as singletons. The sample taken for sequencing was PBMCs. The receptors shown here come from a woman aged 45-65 years in good health and CMV-seropositive.

The chain joins TRBV5-1 to TRBJ2-3, with TRBD2 matching 12 bases. The CDR3 is made up of 16 amino acids. With 4 bases clipped from V and 6 bases from J, the junction kept 9 bases outside the gene matches. Looked up from germline, CDR1 is SGHRS and CDR2 is YFSETQ. This CDR3 reads CASSLGLAGNADTQYF. DNA for the CDR3: TGCGCCAGCAGCCTCGGACTAGCGGGAAATGCGGATACGCAGTATTTT. Full variable domain (missing parts from reference TRBV5-1 and TRBJ2-3): KAGVTQTPRYLIKTRGQQVTLSCSPISGHRSVSWYQQTPGQGLQFLFEYFSETQRNKGNFPGRFSGRQFSNSRSEMNVSTLELGDSALYLCASSLGLAGNADTQYFGPGTRLTVL.

The chain employs TRBV30 and TRBJ1-2, with 12 bases matching TRBD1. Germline V gene sequence: CDR1 GTSNPN, CDR2 SVGIG (reference sequence). Trimming took 2 bases from V and 5 from J; bases not matched to a gene: 3. CDR3 size: 14 residues. CDR3 amino acids: CAWSWGQGAYGYTF. The CDR3, as DNA: TGTGCCTGGAGTTGGGGACAGGGGGCGTATGGCTACACCTTC.

Only a few counts were recorded for this clone. For the CDR3, the DNA is TGTGCCAGCAGTAGGGACAGGGGCTACGAGCAGTACTTC. Protein product: CASSRDRGYEQYF. V gene TRBV2 combines with J gene TRBJ2-7, with 10 bases lining up with TRBD1. Germline CDR1 is SNHLY and CDR2 is FYNNEI. The CDR3 runs 13 residues. The V and J ends lost 5 bases and 3 bases, in that order; junction bases with no gene match: 1.

The chain is built from TRBV25-1 and TRBJ2-5; TRBD1 might be the D (6 bases). The CDR3 sequence is 14 residues long. The germline gives CDR1 MGHDK, CDR2 SYGVNS. The V end was cut by 1 base, the J end by 4 bases, with 10 bases between. The CDR3 nucleotides are TGTGCCAGCAGTGAATCGCCACAGGGAGAGACCCAGTACTTC. It specifies CASSESPQGETQYF.

The V gene is TRBV19, the J gene TRBJ2-1, with 10 bases matching TRBD2. The CDR3 is 19 amino acids. Per the germline V gene, CDR1 is LNHDA and CDR2 is SQIVND (reference sequence). The V and J ends lost 5 bases and 0 bases, in that order; junction bases with no gene match: 13. For the CDR3, the DNA is TGTGCCAGTAGTGAACCAAATGAGCGGGAGGGATACTCCTACAATGAGCAGTTCTTC. Protein product: CASSEPNEREGYSYNEQFF.

The J gene is TRBJ2-1, the V gene TRBV10-3; 11 nucleotides agree with TRBD2. After removal of 3 bases from V and 7 bases from J, the junction contained 2 bases not matched to a gene. There are 14 residues in the CDR3. Germline CDR1 and CDR2: ENHRY and SYGVKD. Here the CDR3 reads CAISDSGRANEQFF. CDR3 sequence (DNA): TGTGCCATCAGTGATAGCGGGAGGGCAAATGAGCAGTTCTTC.

The count of this clone is one. This sequence joins TRBV7-2 and TRBJ1-2; TRBD1 matches 10 bases. This CDR3 has 14 amino acids. Trimming removed 4 bases from V and 8 bases from J; junction bases left unmatched: 7. The germline V gene has CDR1 SGHTA and CDR2 FQGNSA. CDR3 nucleotide sequence: TGTGCCAGCAGCTCCGGGACAGGGGATTTCGGCTACACCTTC. Its protein product is CASSSGTGDFGYTF.

This chain connects TRBV27 to TRBJ1-5; no firm D call. The germline V gene has CDR1 MNHEY and CDR2 SMNVEV (reference sequence). There are 15 residues in the CDR3. V lost 8 bases and J lost 1, with 15 bases in between. For the CDR3, the DNA is TGTGCCAGCCATAGCAGCGGGTACAGCAATCAGCCCCAGCATTTT. This translates into CASHSSGYSNQPQHF.

This chain connects TRBV27 to TRBJ1-2; D call uncertain. V was shortened by 0 bases and J by 1 base, with 6 bases between the two germline ends. The CDR3 has 14 residues. Germline V gene sequence: CDR1 MNHEY, CDR2 SMNVEV (reference sequence). CDR3 DNA: TGTGCCAGCAGTTTATCGTCGGGTAACTATGGCTACACCTTC. Translation: CASSLSSGNYGYTF.

The chain uses TRBV10-3 and TRBJ2-7; D is undetermined. The V and J ends lost 10 bases and 1 base respectively, with 14 bases between them. The germline CDR1 and CDR2 sequences are ENHRY and SYGVKD. This CDR3 region has 13 residues. CDR3 amino acids: CATSPSVSYEQYF. CDR3 coding DNA: TGTGCCACGTCCCCAAGCGTATCCTACGAGCAGTACTTC.

This chain joins TRBV4-1 and TRBJ2-5, with 9 bases aligning to TRBD2. The CDR3 is made up of 15 amino acids. Losses at the gene ends were 1 base for V and 4 bases for J; bases not matched to a gene: 4. In germline, CDR1 is MGHRA, CDR2 YSYEKL. CDR3 nucleotide sequence: TGCGCCAGCAGCCAAGGGACTAGCGTACGAGAGACCCAGTACTTC. Translation: CASSQGTSVRETQYF.

The chain recombines TRBV19 with TRBJ2-1; TRBD2 aligns across 8 bases. In germline, CDR1 is LNHDA, CDR2 SQIVND (reference sequence). Trimming at V came to 6 bases and at J to 3 bases, leaving 7 bases not matched to a gene. The CDR3 extends over 15 amino acids. CDR3 in DNA: TGTGCCAGTAGCTTAAGCGGGAGAGGCTACAATGAGCAGTTCTTC. It specifies CASSLSGRGYNEQFF. The full variable domain, rest sourced from reference TRBV19 and TRBJ2-1, is DGGITQSPKYLFRKEGQNVTLSCEQNLNHDAMYWYRQDPGQGLRLIYYSQIVNDFQKGDIAEGYSVSREKKESFPLTVTSAQKNPTAFYLCASSLSGRGYNEQFFGPGTRLTVL.

This clone has more than one count but fewer than ten. CDR3 DNA sequence: TGTGCCAGCAGGAGGGGGTTGGACACTGAAGCTTTCTTT. Its translation: CASRRGLDTEAFF. The V gene is TRBV9, the J gene TRBJ1-1; D might be TRBD1 (6 bases). In germline, CDR1 is SGDLS, CDR2 YYNGEE. This CDR3 is 13 amino acids long. Trimming cost V 5 bases and J 3 bases, with 11 bases left between them.

The V call is TRBV6-5, the J call TRBJ1-5, with D unresolved. Trimming took 6 bases from V and 0 from J, leaving 9 bases between them. The CDR3 has 14 residues. Germline V lookup: CDR1 MNHEY, CDR2 SVGAGI. For the CDR3, the DNA is TGTGCCAGCAGACCCATCTATAGCAATCAGCCCCAGCATTTT. Amino acids: CASRPIYSNQPQHF.